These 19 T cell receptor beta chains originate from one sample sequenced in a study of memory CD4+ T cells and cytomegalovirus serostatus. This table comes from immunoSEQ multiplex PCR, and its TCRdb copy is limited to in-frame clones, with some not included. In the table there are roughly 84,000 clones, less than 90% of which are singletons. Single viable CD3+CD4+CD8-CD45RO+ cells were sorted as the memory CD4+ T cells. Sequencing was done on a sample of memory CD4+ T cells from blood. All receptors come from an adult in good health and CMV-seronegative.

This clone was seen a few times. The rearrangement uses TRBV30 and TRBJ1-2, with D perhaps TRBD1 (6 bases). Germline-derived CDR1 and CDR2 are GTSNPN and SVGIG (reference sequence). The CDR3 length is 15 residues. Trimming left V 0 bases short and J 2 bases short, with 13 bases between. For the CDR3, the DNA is TGTGCCTGGAGTGTACGGAGCAGGGGCAACTATGGCTACACCTTC. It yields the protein CAWSVRSRGNYGYTF.

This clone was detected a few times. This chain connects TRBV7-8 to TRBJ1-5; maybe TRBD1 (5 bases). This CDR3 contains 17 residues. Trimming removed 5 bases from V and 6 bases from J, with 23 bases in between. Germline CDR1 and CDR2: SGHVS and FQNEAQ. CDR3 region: CASSPGLRQGRSQPQHF. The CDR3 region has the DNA TGTGCCAGCAGCCCCGGCCTGCGGCAGGGAAGGTCTCAGCCCCAGCATTTT.

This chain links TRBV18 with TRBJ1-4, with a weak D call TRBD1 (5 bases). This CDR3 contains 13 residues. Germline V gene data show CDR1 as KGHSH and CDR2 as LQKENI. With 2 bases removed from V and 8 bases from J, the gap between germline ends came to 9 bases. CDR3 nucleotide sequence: TGTGCCAGCTCACCAGGGGACGGGGAAAAACTGTTTTTT. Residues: CASSPGDGEKLFF.

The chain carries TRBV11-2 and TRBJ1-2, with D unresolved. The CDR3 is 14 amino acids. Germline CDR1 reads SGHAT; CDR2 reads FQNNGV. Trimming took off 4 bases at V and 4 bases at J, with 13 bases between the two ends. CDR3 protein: CASSSLLYGYGYTF. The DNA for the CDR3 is TGTGCCAGCAGCTCCCTTTTGTACGGCTATGGCTACACCTTC.

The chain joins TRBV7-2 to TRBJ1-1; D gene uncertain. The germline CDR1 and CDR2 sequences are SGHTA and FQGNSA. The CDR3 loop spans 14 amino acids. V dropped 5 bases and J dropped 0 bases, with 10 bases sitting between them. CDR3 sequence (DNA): TGTGCCAGCAGCGTCTCGTTATTGAACACTGAAGCTTTCTTT. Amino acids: CASSVSLLNTEAFF.

In DNA form, the CDR3 reads TGTGCCATCAGTGAGTCTCAGCACAGGGCGAACACTGAAGCTTTCTTT. Translated: CAISESQHRANTEAFF. The chain uses TRBV10-3 and TRBJ1-1; TRBD1 might be the D (6 bases). Trimming cost V 0 bases and J 1 base, with 12 bases left between them. Germline V gene sequence: CDR1 ENHRY, CDR2 SYGVKD. The CDR3 contains 16 residues.

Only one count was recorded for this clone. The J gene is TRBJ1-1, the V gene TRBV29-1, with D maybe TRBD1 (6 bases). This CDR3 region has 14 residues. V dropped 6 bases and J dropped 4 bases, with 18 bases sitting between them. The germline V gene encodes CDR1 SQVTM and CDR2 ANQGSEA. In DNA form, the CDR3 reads TGCAGCGTGGACACACAGGGATTGAGCACTGAAGCTTTCTTT. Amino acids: CSVDTQGLSTEAFF.

Here the CDR3 DNA reads TGTGCCACCAGCACCAGGAGGGGAACAGATACGCAGTATTTT. Its translation is CATSTRRGTDTQYF. The chain links TRBV15 to TRBJ2-3; a possible D gene is TRBD2 (6 bases). The V and J ends lost 4 bases and 3 bases respectively, with 11 bases between them. This CDR3 spans 14 amino acids. Germline V lookup: CDR1 LNHNV, CDR2 YYDKDF (reference sequence). Filled out from reference TRBV15 and TRBJ2-3, the complete variable domain reads DAMVIQNPRYQVTQFGKPVTLSCSQTLNHNVMYWYQQKSSQAPKLLFHYYDKDFNNEADTPDNFQSRRPNTSFCFLDIRSPGLGDTAMYLCATSTRRGTDTQYFGPGTRLTVL.

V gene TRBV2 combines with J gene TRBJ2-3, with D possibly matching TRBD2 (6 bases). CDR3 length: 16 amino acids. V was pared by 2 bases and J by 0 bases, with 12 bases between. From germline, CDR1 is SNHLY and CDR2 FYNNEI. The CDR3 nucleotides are TGTGCCAGCAGTGAATGGGGAGGAACTAGCACAGATACGCAGTATTTT. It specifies CASSEWGGTSTDTQYF.

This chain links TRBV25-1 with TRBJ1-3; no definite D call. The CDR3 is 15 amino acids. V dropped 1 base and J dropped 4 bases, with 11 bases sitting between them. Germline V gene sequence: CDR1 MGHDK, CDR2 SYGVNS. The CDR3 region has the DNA TGTGCCAGCAGTGAATGGGTTAAAGCAGGAAACACCATATATTTT. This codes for CASSEWVKAGNTIYF.

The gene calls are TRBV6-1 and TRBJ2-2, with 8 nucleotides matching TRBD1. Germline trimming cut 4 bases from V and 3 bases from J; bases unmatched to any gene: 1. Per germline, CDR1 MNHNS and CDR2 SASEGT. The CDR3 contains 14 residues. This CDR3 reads CASSGQGHTGELFF. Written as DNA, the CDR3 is TGTGCCAGCAGTGGACAGGGGCACACCGGGGAGCTGTTTTTT.

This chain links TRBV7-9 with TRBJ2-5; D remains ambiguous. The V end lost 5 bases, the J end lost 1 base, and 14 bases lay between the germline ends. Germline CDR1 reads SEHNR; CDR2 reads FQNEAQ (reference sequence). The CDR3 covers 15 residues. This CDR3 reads CASSRRTVGQETQYF. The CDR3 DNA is TGTGCCAGCAGCCGACGCACCGTCGGCCAAGAGACCCAGTACTTC.

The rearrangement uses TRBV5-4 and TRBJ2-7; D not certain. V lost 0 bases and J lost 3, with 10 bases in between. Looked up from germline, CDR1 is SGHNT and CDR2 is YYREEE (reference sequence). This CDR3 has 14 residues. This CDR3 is CASSLVGLNYEQYF. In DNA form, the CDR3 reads TGTGCCAGCAGCTTGGTGGGCTTGAACTACGAGCAGTACTTC.

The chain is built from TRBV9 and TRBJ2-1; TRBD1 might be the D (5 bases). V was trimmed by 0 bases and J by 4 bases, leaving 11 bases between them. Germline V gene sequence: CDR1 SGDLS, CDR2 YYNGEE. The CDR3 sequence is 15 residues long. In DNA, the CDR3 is TGTGCCAGCAGCGTAGGGGGCCTTGTATACAATGAGCAGTTCTTC. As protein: CASSVGGLVYNEQFF. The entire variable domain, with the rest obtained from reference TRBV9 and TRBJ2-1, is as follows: DSGVTQTPKHLITATGQRVTLRCSPRSGDLSVYWYQQSLDQGLQFLIQYYNGEERAKGNILERFSAQQFPDLHSELNLSSLELGDSALYFCASSVGGLVYNEQFFGPGTRLTVL.

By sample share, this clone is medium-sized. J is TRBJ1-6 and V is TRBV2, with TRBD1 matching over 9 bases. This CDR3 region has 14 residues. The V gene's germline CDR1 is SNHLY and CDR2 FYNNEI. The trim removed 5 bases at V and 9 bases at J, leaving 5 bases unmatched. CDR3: CASSKGQGVSPLHF. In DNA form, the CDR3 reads TGTGCCAGCAGTAAGGGACAGGGTGTTTCACCCCTCCACTTT. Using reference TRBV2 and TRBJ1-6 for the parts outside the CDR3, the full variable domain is EPEVTQTPSHQVTQMGQEVILRCVPISNHLYFYWYRQILGQKVEFLVSFYNNEISEKSEIFDDQFSVERPDGSNFTLKIRSTKLEDSAMYFCASSKGQGVSPLHFGNGTRLTVT.

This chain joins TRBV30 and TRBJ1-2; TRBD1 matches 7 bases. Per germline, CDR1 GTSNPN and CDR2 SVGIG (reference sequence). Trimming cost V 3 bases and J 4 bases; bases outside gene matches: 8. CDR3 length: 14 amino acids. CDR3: CAWRFRGTAYGYTF. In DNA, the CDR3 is TGTGCCTGGAGGTTTAGGGGGACAGCCTATGGCTACACCTTC.

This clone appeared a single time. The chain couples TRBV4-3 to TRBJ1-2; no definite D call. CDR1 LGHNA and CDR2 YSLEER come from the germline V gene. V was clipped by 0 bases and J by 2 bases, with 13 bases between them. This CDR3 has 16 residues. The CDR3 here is CASSQDSTVTNYGYTF. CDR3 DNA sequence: TGCGCCAGCAGCCAAGACTCAACAGTGACGAACTATGGCTACACCTTC.

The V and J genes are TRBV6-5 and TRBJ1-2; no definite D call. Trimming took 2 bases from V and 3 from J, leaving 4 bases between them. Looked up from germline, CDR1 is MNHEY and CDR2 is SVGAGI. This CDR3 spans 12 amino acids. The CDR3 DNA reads TGTGCCAGCAGTTACAAGGACTATGGCTACACCTTC. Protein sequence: CASSYKDYGYTF.

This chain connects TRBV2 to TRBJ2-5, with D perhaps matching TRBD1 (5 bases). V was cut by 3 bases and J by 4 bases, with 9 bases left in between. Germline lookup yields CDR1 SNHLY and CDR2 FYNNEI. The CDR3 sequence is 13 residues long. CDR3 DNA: TGTGCCAGCAGTGATGACAGTGGAGAGACCCAGTACTTC. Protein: CASSDDSGETQYF.